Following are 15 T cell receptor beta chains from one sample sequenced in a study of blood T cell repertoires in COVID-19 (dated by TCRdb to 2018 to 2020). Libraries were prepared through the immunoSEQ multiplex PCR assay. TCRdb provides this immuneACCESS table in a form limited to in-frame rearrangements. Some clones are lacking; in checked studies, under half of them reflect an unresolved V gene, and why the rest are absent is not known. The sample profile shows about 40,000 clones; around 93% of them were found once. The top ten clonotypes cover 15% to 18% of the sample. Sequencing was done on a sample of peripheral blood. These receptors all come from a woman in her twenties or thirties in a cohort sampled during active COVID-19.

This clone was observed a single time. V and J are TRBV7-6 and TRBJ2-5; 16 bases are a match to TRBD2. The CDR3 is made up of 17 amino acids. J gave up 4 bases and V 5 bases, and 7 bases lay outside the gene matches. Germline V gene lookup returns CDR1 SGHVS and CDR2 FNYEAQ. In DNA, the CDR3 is TGTGCCAGCAGCCCGGGACTAGCGGGAGGGTGGGGAGAGACCCAGTACTTC. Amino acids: CASSPGLAGGWGETQYF.

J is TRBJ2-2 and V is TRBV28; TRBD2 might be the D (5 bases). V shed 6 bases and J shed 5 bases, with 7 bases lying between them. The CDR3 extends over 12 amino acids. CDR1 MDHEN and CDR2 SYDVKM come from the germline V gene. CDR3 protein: CASSRGTGELFF. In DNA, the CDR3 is TGTGCCAGCAGCCGGGGAACCGGGGAGCTGTTTTTT.

CDR3 coding DNA: TGTGCCACCAGTGATGAGGGGGTTGCCTACGAGCAGTACTTC. Amino acid sequence: CATSDEGVAYEQYF. The rearrangement links TRBV24-1 to TRBJ2-7, with D maybe TRBD1 (6 bases). V was clipped by 3 bases and J by 2 bases, with 10 bases between them. This CDR3 has 14 amino acids. Per the germline V gene, CDR1 is KGHDR and CDR2 is SFDVKD.

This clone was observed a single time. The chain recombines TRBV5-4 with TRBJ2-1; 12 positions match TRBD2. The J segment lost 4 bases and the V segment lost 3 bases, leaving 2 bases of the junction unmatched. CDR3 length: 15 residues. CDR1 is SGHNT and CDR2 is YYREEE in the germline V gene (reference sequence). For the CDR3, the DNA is TGTGCCAGCAGCTCGCTAGCGGGAGGGTACAATGAGCAGTTCTTC. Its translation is CASSSLAGGYNEQFF.

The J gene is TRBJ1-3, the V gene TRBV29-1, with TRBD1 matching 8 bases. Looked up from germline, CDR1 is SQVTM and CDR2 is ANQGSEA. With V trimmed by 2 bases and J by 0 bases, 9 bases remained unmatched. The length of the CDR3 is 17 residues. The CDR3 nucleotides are TGCAGCGTTGAAATGGCCAGGGGGCCCCCCTCTGGAAACACCATATATTTT. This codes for CSVEMARGPPSGNTIYF.

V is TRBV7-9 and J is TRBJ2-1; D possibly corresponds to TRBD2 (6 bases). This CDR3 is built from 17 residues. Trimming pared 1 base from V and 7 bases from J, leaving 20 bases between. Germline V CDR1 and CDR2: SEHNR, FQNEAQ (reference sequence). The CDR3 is CASSLVPGLRAWNEQFF. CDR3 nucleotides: TGTGCCAGCAGCTTAGTGCCGGGACTCAGAGCGTGGAATGAGCAGTTCTTC.

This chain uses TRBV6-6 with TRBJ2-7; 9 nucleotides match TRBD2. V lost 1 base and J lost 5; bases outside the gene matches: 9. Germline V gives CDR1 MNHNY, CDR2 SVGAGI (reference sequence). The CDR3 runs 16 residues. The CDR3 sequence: CASSYLSGLAGNEQYF. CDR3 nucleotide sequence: TGTGCCAGCAGTTACTTAAGCGGGCTAGCGGGAAACGAGCAGTACTTC.

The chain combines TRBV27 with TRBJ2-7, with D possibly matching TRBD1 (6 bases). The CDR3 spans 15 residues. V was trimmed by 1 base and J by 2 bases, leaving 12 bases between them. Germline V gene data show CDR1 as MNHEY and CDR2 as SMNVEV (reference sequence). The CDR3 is CASSLLGTNPYEQYF. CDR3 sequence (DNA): TGTGCCAGCAGTTTATTAGGGACAAATCCCTACGAGCAGTACTTC.

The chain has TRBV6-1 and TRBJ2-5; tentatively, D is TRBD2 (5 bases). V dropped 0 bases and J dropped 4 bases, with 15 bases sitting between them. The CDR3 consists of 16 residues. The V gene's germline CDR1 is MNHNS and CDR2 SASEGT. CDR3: CASSEARTRIRETQYF. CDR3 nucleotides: TGTGCCAGCAGTGAAGCAAGAACTAGGATTAGAGAGACCCAGTACTTC.

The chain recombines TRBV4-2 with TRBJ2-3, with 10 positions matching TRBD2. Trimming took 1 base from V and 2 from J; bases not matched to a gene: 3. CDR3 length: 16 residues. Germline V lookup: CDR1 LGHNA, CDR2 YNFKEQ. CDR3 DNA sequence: TGTGCCAGCAGCCAAGTTCTAGCGGGAGACACAGATACGCAGTATTTT. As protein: CASSQVLAGDTDTQYF.

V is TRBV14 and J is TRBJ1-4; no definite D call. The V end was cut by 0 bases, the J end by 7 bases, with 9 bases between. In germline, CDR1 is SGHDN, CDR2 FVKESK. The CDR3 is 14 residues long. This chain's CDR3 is CASSQDWAGEKLFF. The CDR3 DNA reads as TGTGCCAGCAGCCAAGATTGGGCCGGTGAAAAACTGTTTTTT.

The CDR3 spells CASSVGREGLYNEQFF. The CDR3 bases are TGTGCCAGCAGCGTAGGCCGGGAGGGCCTGTACAATGAGCAGTTCTTC. This chain joins TRBV9 and TRBJ2-1, with 8 bases lining up with TRBD2. The junction had 6 bases not matched to a gene; V was cut back by 0 bases and J by 4 bases. Germline V gives CDR1 SGDLS, CDR2 YYNGEE. There are 16 residues in the CDR3.

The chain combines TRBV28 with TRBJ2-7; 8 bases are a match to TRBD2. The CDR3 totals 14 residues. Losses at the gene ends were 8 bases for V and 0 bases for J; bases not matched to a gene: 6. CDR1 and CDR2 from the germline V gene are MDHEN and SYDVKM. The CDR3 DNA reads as TGTGCCAGCCTACGGGGGGGAAGCTCCTACGAGCAGTACTTC. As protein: CASLRGGSSYEQYF. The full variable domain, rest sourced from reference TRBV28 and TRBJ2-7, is DVKVTQSSRYLVKRTGEKVFLECVQDMDHENMFWYRQDPGLGLRLIYFSYDVKMKEKGDIPEGYSVSREKKERFSLILESASTNQTSMYLCASLRGGSSYEQYFGPGTRLTVT.

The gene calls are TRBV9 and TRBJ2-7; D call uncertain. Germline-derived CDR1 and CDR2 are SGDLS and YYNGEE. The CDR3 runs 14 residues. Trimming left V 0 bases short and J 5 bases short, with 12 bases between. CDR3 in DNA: TGTGCCAGCAGCGTAGGTGGTCAAAGCAACGAGCAGTACTTC. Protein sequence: CASSVGGQSNEQYF.

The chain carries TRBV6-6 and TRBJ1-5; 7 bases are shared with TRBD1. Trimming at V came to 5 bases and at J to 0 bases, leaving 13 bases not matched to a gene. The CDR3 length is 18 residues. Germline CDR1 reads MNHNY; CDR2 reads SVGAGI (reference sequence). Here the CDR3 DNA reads TGTGCCAGCAGTCTAAACAGGGGCGGGTTATATAGCAATCAGCCCCAGCATTTT. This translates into CASSLNRGGLYSNQPQHF.